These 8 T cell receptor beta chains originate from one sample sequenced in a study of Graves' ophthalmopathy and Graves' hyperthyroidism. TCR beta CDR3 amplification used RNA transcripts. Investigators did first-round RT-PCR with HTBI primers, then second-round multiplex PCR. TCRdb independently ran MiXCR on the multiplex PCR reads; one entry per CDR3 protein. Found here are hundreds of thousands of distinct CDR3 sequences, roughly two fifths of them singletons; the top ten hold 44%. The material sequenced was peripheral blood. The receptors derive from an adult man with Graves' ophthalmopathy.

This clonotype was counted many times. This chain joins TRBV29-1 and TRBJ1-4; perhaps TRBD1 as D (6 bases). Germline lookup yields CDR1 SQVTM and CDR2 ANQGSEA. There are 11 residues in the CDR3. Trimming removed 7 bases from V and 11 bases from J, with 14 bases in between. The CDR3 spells CSALQGRKLFF. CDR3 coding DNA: TGCAGCGCGTTACAGGGACGGAAACTGTTTTTT.

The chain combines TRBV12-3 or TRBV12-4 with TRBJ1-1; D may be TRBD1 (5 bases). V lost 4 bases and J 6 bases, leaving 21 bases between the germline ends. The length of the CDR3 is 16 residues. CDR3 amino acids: CASSSPGTEDTPEAFF. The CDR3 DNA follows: TGTGCCAGCAGTTCTCCGGGGACGGAGGATACACCTGAAGCTTTCTTT.

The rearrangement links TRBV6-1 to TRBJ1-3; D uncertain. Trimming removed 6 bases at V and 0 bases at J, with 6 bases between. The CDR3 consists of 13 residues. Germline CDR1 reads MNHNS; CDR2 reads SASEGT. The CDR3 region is CASRRSSGNTIYF. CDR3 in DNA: TGTGCCAGCAGAAGGAGCTCTGGAAACACCATATATTTT.

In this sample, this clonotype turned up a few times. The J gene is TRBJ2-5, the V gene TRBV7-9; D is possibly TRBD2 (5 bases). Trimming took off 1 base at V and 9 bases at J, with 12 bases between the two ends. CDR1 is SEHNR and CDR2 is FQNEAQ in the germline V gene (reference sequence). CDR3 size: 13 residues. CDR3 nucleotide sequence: TGTGCCAGCAGCTTAGTGGGAGAGTCGGCCCAGTACTTC. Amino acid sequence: CASSLVGESAQYF.

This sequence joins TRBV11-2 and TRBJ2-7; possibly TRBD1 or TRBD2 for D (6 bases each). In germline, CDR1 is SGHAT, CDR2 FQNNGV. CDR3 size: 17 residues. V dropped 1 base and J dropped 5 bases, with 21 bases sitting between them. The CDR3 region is CASSLGGGLRTLHEQYF. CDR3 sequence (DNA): TGTGCCAGCAGCTTAGGTGGGGGGCTTCGGACTCTGCACGAGCAGTACTTC.

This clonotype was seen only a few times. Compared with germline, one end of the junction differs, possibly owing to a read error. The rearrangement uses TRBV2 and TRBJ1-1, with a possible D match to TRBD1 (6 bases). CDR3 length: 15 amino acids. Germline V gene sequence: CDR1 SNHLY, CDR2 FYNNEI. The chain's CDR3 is CASSQGPTGNTEAFF. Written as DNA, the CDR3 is TGCGCCAGCAGCCAGGGACCGACAGGGAACACTGAAGCTTTCTTT.

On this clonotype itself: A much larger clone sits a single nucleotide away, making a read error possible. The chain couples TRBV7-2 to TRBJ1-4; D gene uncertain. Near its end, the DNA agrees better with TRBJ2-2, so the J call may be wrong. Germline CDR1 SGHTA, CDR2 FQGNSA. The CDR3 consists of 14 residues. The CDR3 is CASSLDRGLGELFF. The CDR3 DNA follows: TGTGCCAGCAGCTTAGACCGTGGTCTCGGGGAGCTGTTTTTT.

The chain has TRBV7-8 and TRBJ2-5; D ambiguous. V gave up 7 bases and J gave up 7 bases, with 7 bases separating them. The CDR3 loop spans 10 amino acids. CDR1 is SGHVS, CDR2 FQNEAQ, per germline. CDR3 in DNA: TGTGCCAGCACCCCTCTGACCCAGTACTTC. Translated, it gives CASTPLTQYF. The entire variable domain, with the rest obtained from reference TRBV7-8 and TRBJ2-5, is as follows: GAGVSQSPRYKVAKRGQDVALRCDPISGHVSLFWYQQALGQGPEFLTYFQNEAQLDKSGLPSDRFFAERPEGSVSTLKIQRTQQEDSAVYLCASTPLTQYFGPGTRLLVL.